A selection of T cell receptor beta chains follows, all from one sample in a study of T-cell memory formation after mild COVID-19. From the 5' RACE reads, TCRdb called clonotypes with MiXCR, one entry per CDR3 protein. Among around 410,000 distinct CDR3 sequences listed, 23% were seen once. Sequenced material: PBMCs or a T cell subset sorted from them (not recorded which). Every receptor here comes from an adult woman who had mild COVID-19 (a few samples of this study predate the infection). Cell type and time point are not known. Both conserved end residues are part of each CDR3. Fields, in order: D gene, CDR3 length, J gene, clone size, V gene, CDR3 protein, CDR3 DNA. A D gene is named only where the DNA matches it firmly. Not all rows give a size; the values are once, few, many and, for expanded clones, a class.

d_gene: .
len: 13
j_gene: TRBJ2-2
abundance: .
v_gene: TRBV12-3/TRBV12-4
CDR3aa: CASNLGGVGELFF
CDR3nt: TGTGCCAGCAACCTAGGGGGGGTCGGGGAGCTGTTTTTT

d_gene: TRBD1
len: 12
j_gene: TRBJ2-7
abundance: .
v_gene: TRBV4-1
CDR3aa: CATGDSSYEQYF
CDR3nt: TGCGCCACAGGGGACAGCTCCTACGAGCAGTACTTC

d_gene: .
len: 12
j_gene: TRBJ2-3
abundance: .
v_gene: TRBV6-1
CDR3aa: CASKTEGDTQYF
CDR3nt: TGTGCCAGCAAAACAGAGGGGGATACGCAGTATTTT

d_gene: TRBD1
len: 18
j_gene: TRBJ1-1
abundance: few
v_gene: TRBV15
CDR3aa: CATSRVPRGYRGETEAFF
CDR3nt: TGTGCCACCAGCAGAGTCCCCCGAGGGTACAGGGGCGAAACTGAAGCTTTCTTT

d_gene: TRBD2
len: 15
j_gene: TRBJ2-2
abundance: .
v_gene: TRBV5-1
CDR3aa: CASSLRRGDTGELFF
CDR3nt: TGCGCCAGCAGCTTGAGGCGGGGGGACACCGGGGAGCTGTTTTTT

d_gene: TRBD1
len: 14
j_gene: TRBJ1-1
abundance: .
v_gene: TRBV10-3
CDR3aa: CAISESQGNTEAFF
CDR3nt: TGTGCCATCAGTGAGTCACAGGGGAATACTGAAGCTTTCTTT

d_gene: .
len: 15
j_gene: TRBJ2-1
abundance: .
v_gene: TRBV3-1
CDR3aa: CASSQPHTLADEQFF
CDR3nt: TGTGCCAGCAGCCAACCCCACACGTTAGCGGATGAGCAGTTCTTC

d_gene: .
len: 12
j_gene: TRBJ1-2
abundance: .
v_gene: TRBV2
CDR3aa: CASRQGFGGYTF
CDR3nt: TGTGCCAGCAGGCAGGGATTTGGTGGCTACACCTTC

d_gene: .
len: 24
j_gene: TRBJ2-4
abundance: few
v_gene: TRBV15
CDR3aa: CATSIPPGGLARDPPIVGKNIQYF
CDR3nt: TGTGCCACCAGCATACCCCCAGGGGGGTTGGCCCGGGACCCTCCAATTGTAGGCAAAAACATTCAGTACTTC

d_gene: TRBD1
len: 13
j_gene: TRBJ2-1
abundance: .
v_gene: TRBV30
CDR3aa: CAWQQGSYNEQFF
CDR3nt: TGTGCCTGGCAACAGGGGTCCTACAATGAGCAGTTCTTC